These T cell receptor beta chains were read from a single sample in a study of blood T cell repertoires in COVID-19. The assay was immunoSEQ multiplex PCR, and TCRdb's table has in-frame clones only and misses some. Of 150,000 to 200,000 clones detected, 80% appear once; the ten largest clones hold approximately 5.4%. Source material: PBMCs or T cells enriched from blood (not recorded which). Receptor source: a man aged 35 to 55 who had recovered from COVID-19. Both conserved end residues are part of each CDR3. D genes are given only for firm matches. For some rows the clone size is stated as once, few or many, or as a class when expanded; others skip it.

D: NA; V: TRBV10-3; size: NA; J: TRBJ1-4; DNA: TGTGCCATCAGTACAGGCTCAACTAATGAAAAACTGTTTTTT; CDR3: CAISTGSTNEKLFF
D: NA; V: TRBV11-1; size: few; J: TRBJ2-2; DNA: TGTGCCAGCAGCCCTCTCGCAGGCGACACCGGGGAGCTGTTTTTT; CDR3: CASSPLAGDTGELFF
D: NA; V: TRBV7-3; size: few; J: TRBJ2-3; DNA: TGTGCCAGCAGTCCCGGTGACGACCCGGGACACATGTATTTT; CDR3: CASSPGDDPGHMYF
D: TRBD1; V: TRBV12-3/TRBV12-4; size: NA; J: TRBJ1-5; DNA: TGTGCCATTGCAGGGGGCGCGGGTCAGCCCCAGCATTTT; CDR3: CAIAGGAGQPQHF
D: TRBD2; V: TRBV5-8; size: NA; J: TRBJ2-1; DNA: TGTGCCAGCAGCTTCCGACTAGCGCCCAATGAGCAGTTCTTC; CDR3: CASSFRLAPNEQFF
D: NA; V: TRBV30; size: NA; J: TRBJ1-5; DNA: TGTGCCTGGAATCGGGACACTTTATCGCCCCAGCATTTT; CDR3: CAWNRDTLSPQHF
D: NA; V: TRBV6-5; size: NA; J: TRBJ1-1; DNA: TGTGCCAGCAATATGGGGGGGCGGAACACTGAAGCTTTCTTT; CDR3: CASNMGGRNTEAFF
D: NA; V: TRBV12-3/TRBV12-4; size: NA; J: TRBJ1-5; DNA: TGTGCCAGCAGGGAGAATAGCAATCAGCCCCAGCATTTT; CDR3: CASRENSNQPQHF
D: NA; V: TRBV24-1; size: NA; J: TRBJ2-3; DNA: TGTGCCACCAGTGACCCTTCTAGCACAGATACGCAGTATTTT; CDR3: CATSDPSSTDTQYF
D: NA; V: TRBV30; size: NA; J: TRBJ2-3; DNA: TGTGCCTGGAGTGGCCGCGCAGGGGCTAGCACAGATACGCAGTATTTT; CDR3: CAWSGRAGASTDTQYF
D: NA; V: TRBV7-9; size: NA; J: TRBJ1-1; DNA: TGTGCCAGCACCCCCCCCGTGGCCAACACTGAAGCTTTCTTT; CDR3: CASTPPVANTEAFF
D: NA; V: TRBV20-1; size: NA; J: TRBJ1-2; DNA: TGCAGTGCTAGTCCATCCAACTATGGCTACACCTTC; CDR3: CSASPSNYGYTF
D: TRBD2; V: TRBV6-5; size: NA; J: TRBJ2-1; DNA: TGTGCCAGCAGACTAGCGGGGGGGCCCCGAAATGAGCAGTTCTTC; CDR3: CASRLAGGPRNEQFF
D: NA; V: TRBV4-2; size: few; J: TRBJ1-1; DNA: TGTGCCAGCAGCCCCGCCCCGACAGGGAACACTGAAGCTTTCTTT; CDR3: CASSPAPTGNTEAFF
D: TRBD2; V: TRBV5-1; size: NA; J: TRBJ2-5; DNA: TGCGCCAGCAGCTTGGCCCCAGCGGGGGGGCCGTACCAAGAGACCCAGTACTTC; CDR3: CASSLAPAGGPYQETQYF
D: TRBD1; V: TRBV7-2; size: NA; J: TRBJ2-1; DNA: TGTGCCAGCAGCGTCTCGGGACAGGGGGCCATATTCTCCTACAATGAGCAGTTCTTC; CDR3: CASSVSGQGAIFSYNEQFF
D: TRBD2; V: TRBV3-1/TRBV3-2; size: NA; J: TRBJ2-1; DNA: TGTGCCAGCAGCCAAGCGGCTAGCGGGGGGGCGGCTGAGCAGTTCTTC; CDR3: CASSQAASGGAAEQFF
D: TRBD1; V: TRBV4-1; size: NA; J: TRBJ1-2; DNA: TGCGCCAGCAGCCAAGAGACAGGGTTGGGCTACACCTTC; CDR3: CASSQETGLGYTF
D: TRBD2; V: TRBV6-1; size: NA; J: TRBJ2-3; DNA: TGTGCCAGCAGTGAAGTGGGGGGGAGCACAGATACGCAGTATTTT; CDR3: CASSEVGGSTDTQYF
D: TRBD1; V: TRBV27; size: few; J: TRBJ1-2; DNA: TGTGCCAGCAGTCCCCGGACAGGATTACTCTATGGCTACACCTTC; CDR3: CASSPRTGLLYGYTF
D: NA; V: TRBV11-2; size: NA; J: TRBJ2-7; DNA: TGTGCCAGCAGCTTAGATTTAGACGGAAGCGTAACCTACGAGCAGTACTTC; CDR3: CASSLDLDGSVTYEQYF
D: TRBD1; V: TRBV3-1/TRBV3-2; size: NA; J: TRBJ1-1; DNA: TGTGCCAGCAGCCAAGATAACACAGGGGGAAACACTGAAGCTTTCTTT; CDR3: CASSQDNTGGNTEAFF
D: TRBD1; V: TRBV11-2; size: NA; J: TRBJ1-1; DNA: TGTGCCAGCAGCCCATCCGGGACAGTCCCCCGGGGAGCTTTCTTT; CDR3: CASSPSGTVPRGAFF
D: NA; V: TRBV6-5; size: NA; J: TRBJ1-6; DNA: TGTGCCAGCAGCCAAACAGGTCCCAGTTCACCCCTCCACTTT; CDR3: CASSQTGPSSPLHF
D: NA; V: TRBV19; size: few; J: TRBJ1-3; DNA: TGTGCCAGTAGAAGGGGGAACTCTGGAAACACCATATATTTT; CDR3: CASRRGNSGNTIYF
D: NA; V: TRBV25-1; size: NA; J: TRBJ2-6; DNA: TGTGCCAGCAGTGAATCAATGGCCGGAGCTCGGGCCAACGTCCTGACTTTC; CDR3: CASSESMAGARANVLTF
D: TRBD1; V: TRBV28; size: NA; J: TRBJ1-1; DNA: TGTGCCAGCAGCCCAGAACAGGGGATCGGTAGTTTCTTT; CDR3: CASSPEQGIGSFF
D: NA; V: TRBV30; size: NA; J: TRBJ1-5; DNA: TGTGCCTGGAGTGTACGTGGTCAGGCGAATCAGCCCCAGCATTTT; CDR3: CAWSVRGQANQPQHF
D: NA; V: TRBV2; size: NA; J: TRBJ1-2; DNA: TGTGCCAGCAGCCCAAGCCGCGGAACTAACTATGGCTACACCTTC; CDR3: CASSPSRGTNYGYTF
D: TRBD1; V: TRBV19; size: NA; J: TRBJ2-1; DNA: TGTGCCAGTAGGGTTCGGGGACAGGGGATCTTTAGCTCCTACAATGAGCAGTTCTTC; CDR3: CASRVRGQGIFSSYNEQFF
D: NA; V: TRBV11-2; size: NA; J: TRBJ2-1; DNA: TGTGCCAGCAGCGAAAGGCGGTACAATGAGCAGTTCTTC; CDR3: CASSERRYNEQFF
D: TRBD1; V: TRBV27; size: NA; J: TRBJ1-6; DNA: TGTGCCAGCAGTTCCACAGGGGGCGCGCGTTCACCCCTCCACTTT; CDR3: CASSSTGGARSPLHF
D: TRBD1; V: TRBV19; size: NA; J: TRBJ1-1; DNA: TGTGCCAGTAGTACCCCGGGACAGGGGCCTAACACTGAAGCTTTCTTT; CDR3: CASSTPGQGPNTEAFF
D: NA; V: TRBV7-3; size: NA; J: TRBJ2-1; DNA: TGTGCCAGCAGCGAAGGAGTATATACGAATGAGCAGTTCTTC; CDR3: CASSEGVYTNEQFF
D: TRBD1; V: TRBV19; size: NA; J: TRBJ1-5; DNA: TGTGCCAGTAGCTGGACAGGAGGGCAGCCCCAGCATTTT; CDR3: CASSWTGGQPQHF
D: TRBD2; V: TRBV5-1; size: NA; J: TRBJ2-5; DNA: TGCGCCAGCAGTCGGGGGGGCCAAGAGACCCAGTACTTC; CDR3: CASSRGGQETQYF
D: NA; V: TRBV9; size: few; J: TRBJ2-2; DNA: TGTGCCAGCAGTACGGGCCATAGCGGTACCGGGGAGCTGTTTTTT; CDR3: CASSTGHSGTGELFF
D: NA; V: TRBV7-2; size: NA; J: TRBJ2-1; DNA: TGTGCCAGCAGCTTAGCTTCACTGGAGGGAAATGAGCAGTTCTTC; CDR3: CASSLASLEGNEQFF
D: TRBD2; V: TRBV7-6; size: NA; J: TRBJ2-5; DNA: TGTGCCAGCAGCTTAAGTGAAGGGCCCGGGACTAGGGACGAGACCCAGTACTTC; CDR3: CASSLSEGPGTRDETQYF
D: NA; V: TRBV19; size: NA; J: TRBJ1-2; DNA: TGTGCCAGTAGTATAGATCCTGACAGAGTGGGCTACACCTTC; CDR3: CASSIDPDRVGYTF
D: NA; V: TRBV15; size: NA; J: TRBJ2-5; DNA: TGTGCCACCAGCAGAGATCGATCGGTGGGCAGTAAAGAGACCCAGTACTTC; CDR3: CATSRDRSVGSKETQYF
D: TRBD2; V: TRBV13; size: few; J: TRBJ2-3; DNA: TGTGCCAGCAGCCCGCCGGCTAGCGGGGGAAGTGGTACGCAGTATTTT; CDR3: CASSPPASGGSGTQYF
D: NA; V: TRBV13; size: NA; J: TRBJ1-2; DNA: TGTGCCAGCAGCTTACTAAGTACTATTGGCTACACCTTC; CDR3: CASSLLSTIGYTF
D: TRBD2; V: TRBV2; size: NA; J: TRBJ2-2; DNA: TGTGCCAGCAGAGAAACTAGCGGGGGGGCCGCGGAGCTGTTTTTT; CDR3: CASRETSGGAAELFF
D: TRBD1; V: TRBV6-5; size: NA; J: TRBJ1-2; DNA: TGTGCCAGCAAGGGACAGGGGGCAGGCTACACCTTC; CDR3: CASKGQGAGYTF
D: NA; V: TRBV6-1; size: few; J: TRBJ1-5; DNA: TGTGCCAGCAGTGAAGTCACGAGTCAGCCCCAGCATTTT; CDR3: CASSEVTSQPQHF
D: NA; V: TRBV9; size: NA; J: TRBJ2-1; DNA: TGTGCCAGCGGGGGGTTGGCGAATGAGCAGTTCTTC; CDR3: CASGGLANEQFF
D: NA; V: TRBV30; size: NA; J: TRBJ1-1; DNA: TGTGCCTGGAGTGTAAACCGAGGGTTAGCTTTCTTT; CDR3: CAWSVNRGLAFF
D: TRBD1; V: TRBV6-2/TRBV6-3; size: NA; J: TRBJ1-5; DNA: TGTGCCAGCAGTCCGAGGGACAGGGGCTGGGGTCAGCCCCAGCATTTT; CDR3: CASSPRDRGWGQPQHF
D: TRBD2; V: TRBV4-2; size: NA; J: TRBJ2-5; DNA: TGTGCCAGCAGCCAAGGGACTAGCGGGGGGGGCCAACGACAAGAGACCCAGTACTTC; CDR3: CASSQGTSGGGQRQETQYF